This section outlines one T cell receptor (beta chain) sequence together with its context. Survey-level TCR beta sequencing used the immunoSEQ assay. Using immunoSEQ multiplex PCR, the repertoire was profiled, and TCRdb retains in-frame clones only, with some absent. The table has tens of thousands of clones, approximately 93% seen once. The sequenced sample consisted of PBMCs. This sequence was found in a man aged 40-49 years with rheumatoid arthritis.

CDR3 residues: CAWRYPGQGSYEQYF. The CDR3 DNA sequence: TGTGCCTGGAGGTATCCGGGACAGGGCTCCTACGAGCAGTACTTC. This chain uses TRBV30 with TRBJ2-7, with TRBD1 matching over 9 bases. Germline V gene lookup returns CDR1 GTSNPN and CDR2 SVGIG (reference sequence). CDR3 length: 15 amino acids. Unmatched junction bases numbered 6, after V lost 3 bases and J lost 0 bases.